A single sample gave rise to the 22 T cell receptor beta chains below, sequenced in a study of cytomegalovirus exposure and HLA in healthy donors. The PCR had 60 Vbeta and 13 Jbeta primers. Data came from immunoSEQ multiplex PCR; TCRdb stores just in-frame clones and leaves some out. Counted here are about 90,000 clones, around 85% occurring once; the ten biggest clones make up roughly 2.2%. Sequencing was carried out using PBMCs. All receptors come from a man aged 18 to 30 in good health and CMV-seronegative.

The chain uses TRBV9 and TRBJ1-2; D uncertain. Germline V CDR1 and CDR2: SGDLS, YYNGEE. The CDR3 loop spans 13 amino acids. Trimming removed 3 bases from V and 4 bases from J, with 10 bases in between. The DNA for the CDR3 is TGTGCCAGCAGCGGCCGGACTGGCTATGGCTACACCTTC. Translated, it gives CASSGRTGYGYTF.

This clone was seen once. The chain carries TRBV6-5 and TRBJ2-5; tentative D call: TRBD2 (5 bases). The CDR3 extends over 14 amino acids. The V end was cut by 2 bases, the J end by 0 bases, with 7 bases between. Germline V CDR1 and CDR2: MNHEY, SVGAGI. CDR3 residues: CASSYDGDQETQYF. DNA of the CDR3: TGTGCCAGCAGTTACGACGGGGACCAAGAGACCCAGTACTTC.

This clone appeared a few times. The V gene is TRBV18, the J gene TRBJ2-7, with 7 nucleotides matching TRBD2. The CDR3 contains 15 residues. The germline V gene encodes CDR1 KGHSH and CDR2 LQKENI. Trimming at V came to 3 bases and at J to 3 bases, leaving 8 bases not matched to a gene. CDR3 sequence (DNA): TGTGCCAGCTCACCCTCCGAGACTAGCTACTACGAGCAGTACTTC. Its translation: CASSPSETSYYEQYF.

This chain joins TRBV6-4 and TRBJ1-1; tentative D call: TRBD1 (5 bases). V lost 6 bases and J 4 bases, leaving 18 bases between the germline ends. The length of the CDR3 is 15 residues. In germline, CDR1 is MRHNA, CDR2 SNTAGT. The CDR3 coding sequence is TGTGCCAGCAGCATGATCCCGGGGGTCCTCACTGAAGCTTTCTTT. Protein: CASSMIPGVLTEAFF.

A few counts support this clone. This chain joins TRBV2 and TRBJ2-1; possible D gene TRBD2, 6 bases. Between the trimmed V and J ends, which lost 8 bases and 2 bases, there was a span of 16 bases. The CDR3 covers 15 residues. CDR1 is SNHLY, CDR2 FYNNEI, per germline. The chain's CDR3 is CASRELPGAYNEQFF. CDR3 DNA sequence: TGTGCCAGCCGAGAACTACCGGGAGCCTACAATGAGCAGTTCTTC.

The V gene is TRBV7-3, the J gene TRBJ1-2, with D unresolved. The V and J ends lost 2 bases and 7 bases respectively, with 17 bases between them. Germline V gene sequence: CDR1 SGHTA, CDR2 FQGTGA. This CDR3 has 15 amino acids. CDR3 region: CASSLFGSRSGGYTF. In DNA form, the CDR3 reads TGTGCCAGCAGCTTATTCGGGTCTAGGAGTGGTGGCTACACCTTC. Full variable domain (missing parts from reference TRBV7-3 and TRBJ1-2): GAGVSQTPSNKVTEKGKYVELRCDPISGHTALYWYRQSLGQGPEFLIYFQGTGAADDSGLPNDRFFAVRPEGSVSTLKIQRTERGDSAVYLCASSLFGSRSGGYTFGSGTRLTVV.

This clone was observed a few times. The rearrangement uses TRBV14 and TRBJ2-7, with TRBD2 matching 8 bases. V lost 6 bases and J lost 0; bases outside the gene matches: 10. CDR1 and CDR2 (germline): SGHDN, FVKESK. The CDR3 is 16 amino acids. Here the CDR3 reads CASSRLSAGASYEQYF. Written as DNA, the CDR3 is TGTGCCAGCAGTCGCCTTTCAGCGGGGGCCTCCTACGAGCAGTACTTC.

The CDR3 loop is CAISDLRSGVLHEQFF. The CDR3 DNA reads TGTGCCATCAGTGACTTGAGGAGCGGGGTGTTACATGAGCAGTTCTTC. This chain joins TRBV10-3 and TRBJ2-1, with 7 bases matching TRBD2. The CDR3 spans 16 residues. V lost 3 bases, J lost 8 bases, and 13 bases stayed unmatched. In germline, CDR1 is ENHRY, CDR2 SYGVKD.

The rearrangement links TRBV5-4 to TRBJ2-3; possible D gene TRBD2, 6 bases. The CDR3 extends over 16 amino acids. V shed 2 bases and J shed 3 bases, with 16 bases lying between them. Looked up from germline, CDR1 is SGHNT and CDR2 is YYREEE (reference sequence). CDR3 protein: CASSLVAGFPTDTQYF. CDR3 coding DNA: TGTGCCAGCAGCTTAGTCGCGGGATTTCCAACAGATACGCAGTATTTT.

This clone has just a few counts. The rearrangement joins TRBV6-5 to TRBJ1-3; the D is unclear. CDR3 length: 14 amino acids. CDR1 and CDR2 from the germline V gene are MNHEY and SVGAGI. Trimming shortened V by 7 bases and J by 0 bases, and 10 bases separated the two germline ends. The CDR3 nucleotides are TGTGCCAGCAAATCGGGGTACTCTGGAAACACCATATATTTT. Translated: CASKSGYSGNTIYF.

J is TRBJ2-7 and V is TRBV7-2; weak D call: TRBD2 (7 bases). From germline, CDR1 is SGHTA and CDR2 FQGNSA. The CDR3 spans 16 residues. Trimming took 5 bases from V and 0 from J, leaving 17 bases between them. CDR3 region: CASSRERGASSYEQYF. CDR3 DNA: TGTGCCAGCAGCAGAGAACGGGGGGCGAGCTCCTACGAGCAGTACTTC.

The chain links TRBV19 to TRBJ1-1; D is uncertain. This CDR3 region has 11 residues. CDR1 is LNHDA, CDR2 SQIVND, per germline (reference sequence). V was clipped by 5 bases and J by 6 bases, with 7 bases between them. The CDR3 sequence is CASSLAAEAFF. Written as DNA, the CDR3 is TGTGCCAGTAGTCTGGCAGCTGAAGCTTTCTTT. The full variable domain, its missing parts supplied by reference TRBV19 and TRBJ1-1, is DGGITQSPKYLFRKEGQNVTLSCEQNLNHDAMYWYRQDPGQGLRLIYYSQIVNDFQKGDIAEGYSVSREKKESFPLTVTSAQKNPTAFYLCASSLAAEAFFGQGTRLTVV.

This chain links TRBV5-4 with TRBJ1-1; a weak D match, TRBD1 (6 bases). Germline loops: CDR1 SGHNT, CDR2 YYREEE (reference sequence). V shed 2 bases and J shed 0 bases, with 8 bases lying between them. This CDR3 comprises 14 residues. CDR3 amino acids: CASSFEGVNTEAFF. In DNA, the CDR3 is TGTGCCAGCAGCTTTGAGGGGGTGAACACTGAAGCTTTCTTT.

This chain joins TRBV9 and TRBJ2-1; TRBD2 aligns across 10 bases. J was trimmed by 9 bases and V by 0 bases; bases with no gene match: 6. Germline V CDR1 and CDR2: SGDLS, YYNGEE. The CDR3 totals 15 residues. The CDR3 region has the DNA TGTGCCAGCAGCGTAGACCTAGCGGGAGACATTGAGCAGTTCTTC. Protein: CASSVDLAGDIEQFF.

The CDR3 sequence: CASSRDRANEKLFF. The CDR3 nucleotides are TGTGCCAGCAGCCGGGACAGGGCTAATGAAAAACTGTTTTTT. This chain joins TRBV27 and TRBJ1-4, with 9 bases fitting TRBD1. Trimming took 6 bases from V and 3 from J; bases not matched to a gene: 2. This CDR3 region has 14 residues. In germline, CDR1 is MNHEY, CDR2 SMNVEV (reference sequence).

V gene TRBV15 combines with J gene TRBJ2-7; 9 bases map to TRBD1. Germline assignment: CDR1 LNHNV and CDR2 YYDKDF (reference sequence). The V gene end was trimmed by 3 bases and the J gene end by 7 bases; junction bases not matched to a gene: 7. The CDR3 sequence is 14 residues long. CDR3 protein: CATSSRDRASEQYF. The CDR3 DNA is TGTGCCACCAGCAGCCGGGACAGGGCTTCGGAGCAGTACTTC.

V and J are TRBV25-1 and TRBJ2-3, with D possibly being TRBD2 (6 bases). The V gene lost 8 bases and the J gene lost 4 bases, with 13 bases spanning the gap. CDR1 and CDR2 (germline): MGHDK, SYGVNS. This CDR3 contains 13 residues. CDR3 coding DNA: TGTGCCAGCCGCGGGGTGGGCCCAGATACGCAGTATTTT. Protein: CASRGVGPDTQYF.

This clone was seen more than once but under ten times. One end of the junction is discordant with germline, which a read error may explain. The genes are TRBV7-9 and TRBJ2-1, with 8 bases aligning to TRBD1. The CDR3 covers 12 residues. Germline values: CDR1 SEHNR, CDR2 FQNEAQ (reference sequence). The CDR3 nucleotides read TGTTCCAGCGCCGGACAGGGTGTTGAGCAGTTCTTC. Amino acids: CSSAGQGVEQFF.

The gene calls are TRBV9 and TRBJ2-3, with 11 bases that match TRBD2. CDR1 SGDLS and CDR2 YYNGEE come from the germline V gene. The CDR3 extends over 16 amino acids. Trimming cost V 3 bases and J 2 bases; bases outside gene matches: 5. DNA for the CDR3: TGTGCCAGCAGCGCCGGGACTAGCGGTATCACAGATACGCAGTATTTT. Amino acids: CASSAGTSGITDTQYF.

The chain is built from TRBV11-2 and TRBJ1-2; 8 nucleotides match TRBD1. CDR3 size: 15 residues. CDR1 SGHAT and CDR2 FQNNGV come from the germline V gene. V dropped 4 bases and J dropped 8; count of bases not matched to a gene: 12. The CDR3 loop is CASSSSSGGAEGYTF. The DNA for the CDR3 is TGTGCCAGCAGCTCCTCCTCAGGGGGCGCAGAAGGCTACACCTTC.

The rearrangement joins TRBV7-3 to TRBJ2-7, with 11 bases identical to TRBD2. The CDR3 loop spans 16 amino acids. Germline V gene data show CDR1 as SGHTA and CDR2 as FQGTGA. Trimming took 5 bases from V and 2 from J; bases not matched to a gene: 8. The CDR3 reads CASSPTTSGAPYEQYF. In DNA, the CDR3 is TGTGCCAGCAGCCCGACGACTAGCGGGGCACCCTACGAGCAGTACTTC.

This clone was seen a few times. The V call is TRBV6-5, the J call TRBJ1-1; D unresolved. V lost 5 bases and J 0 bases, leaving 7 bases between the germline ends. The CDR3 length is 13 residues. Germline CDR1 and CDR2: MNHEY and SVGAGI. Written as DNA, the CDR3 is TGTGCCAGCAGTCGCACTTTGAACACTGAAGCTTTCTTT. The encoded protein is CASSRTLNTEAFF.